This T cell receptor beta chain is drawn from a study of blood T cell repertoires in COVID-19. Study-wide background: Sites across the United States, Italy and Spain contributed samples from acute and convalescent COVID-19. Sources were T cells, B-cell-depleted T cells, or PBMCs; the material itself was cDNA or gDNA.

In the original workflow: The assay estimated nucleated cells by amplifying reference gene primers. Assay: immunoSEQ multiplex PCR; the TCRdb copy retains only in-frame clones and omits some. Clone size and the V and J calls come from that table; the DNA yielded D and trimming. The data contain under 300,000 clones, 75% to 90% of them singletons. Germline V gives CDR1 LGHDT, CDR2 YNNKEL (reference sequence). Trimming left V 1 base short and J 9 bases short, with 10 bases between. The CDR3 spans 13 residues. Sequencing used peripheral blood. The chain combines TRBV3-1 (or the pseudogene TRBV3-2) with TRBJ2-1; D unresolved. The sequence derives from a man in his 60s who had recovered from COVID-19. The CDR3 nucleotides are TGTGCCAGCAGCCAAGCGGGTAGAGCTGAGCAGTTCTTC. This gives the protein CASSQAGRAEQFF.